Below, 9 T cell receptor beta chains from the same sample are listed, as sequenced in a study of shared clonotypes between healthy human individuals (dated by TCRdb to 2018 to 2021). The library was generated by the immunoSEQ multiplex PCR assay. Drawn from immuneACCESS, this table holds only the in-frame rearrangements with V and J called that TCRdb kept. Clones are partly lost; checked studies trace under half to an unresolved V gene and leave the rest unexplained. Here the sample has approximately 980,000 clones; over 75% occur a single time. Jointly, the top ten make up approximately 1.5% of the sample. Sequencing used memory CD4+ T cells sorted from blood. The cell subset or site label of this sample denotes: CD45RA-negative fraction. These receptors came from a man younger than 35 in good health.

The gene calls are TRBV20-1 and TRBJ2-3, with D hard to call. This CDR3 is 11 amino acids long. The V end was cut by 5 bases, the J end by 0 bases, with 3 bases between. The V gene's germline CDR1 is DFQATT and CDR2 SNEGSKA (reference sequence). The CDR3 here is CSAQSTDTQYF. CDR3 DNA: TGCAGTGCTCAAAGCACAGATACGCAGTATTTT.

The chain uses TRBV9 and TRBJ1-3, with D hard to call. V was shortened by 2 bases and J by 3 bases, with 6 bases between the two germline ends. The CDR3 covers 13 residues. Germline-derived CDR1 and CDR2 are SGDLS and YYNGEE. CDR3 nucleotide sequence: TGTGCCAGCAGCGTTAGGGATGGAAACACCATATATTTT. It is translated as CASSVRDGNTIYF.

V and J are TRBV6-1 and TRBJ1-6; tentative D call: TRBD1 (6 bases). CDR3 length: 13 residues. Germline-derived CDR1 and CDR2 are MNHNS and SASEGT. V dropped 8 bases and J dropped 7 bases, with 12 bases sitting between them. The CDR3: CASVARGNSPLHF. For the CDR3, the DNA is TGTGCCAGCGTAGCTAGGGGGAATTCACCCCTCCACTTT.

This clone was seen only a few times. This specimen includes other DNA sequences encoding the same CDR3. J is TRBJ2-5 and V is TRBV5-1; D may correspond to TRBD1 or TRBD2 (5 bases each). Deletions cut 0 bases from V and 4 bases from J, with 10 bases between. The CDR3 loop spans 14 amino acids. Germline CDR1 reads SGHRS; CDR2 reads YFSETQ. CDR3 sequence reads: CASSLDSRGETQYF. The CDR3 DNA follows: TGCGCCAGCAGCTTGGACTCGAGGGGAGAGACCCAGTACTTC.

The V and J genes are TRBV4-1 and TRBJ2-7; 13 bases agree with TRBD2. V shed 6 bases and J 7 bases; nucleotides not matched to a gene: 6. This CDR3 is 14 amino acids long. Germline CDR1 reads MGHRA; CDR2 reads YSYEKL. CDR3 sequence (DNA): TGCGCCAGCAGAGGACTAGCGGGAGCGGGTGAGCAGTACTTC. Residues: CASRGLAGAGEQYF.

This chain joins TRBV7-6 and TRBJ2-7, with D unresolved. V was trimmed by 3 bases and J by 8 bases, leaving 8 bases between them. CDR1 and CDR2 (germline): SGHVS, FNYEAQ. CDR3 length: 11 amino acids. CDR3 coding DNA: TGTGCCAGCAGCTTCGGTCTCAAGCAGTACTTC. Protein: CASSFGLKQYF.

V is TRBV27 and J is TRBJ2-5, with D perhaps TRBD1 or TRBD2 (5 bases each). Looked up from germline, CDR1 is MNHEY and CDR2 is SMNVEV (reference sequence). With 5 bases removed from V and 1 base from J, the gap between germline ends came to 8 bases. The CDR3 has 13 residues. The DNA for the CDR3 is TGTGCCAGCAGTCGAGGGGCCCAAGAGACCCAGTACTTC. Translating it yields CASSRGAQETQYF.

The chain joins TRBV28 to TRBJ2-7, with TRBD2 matching over 14 bases. V lost 5 bases, J lost 3 bases, and 3 bases stayed unmatched. CDR1 is MDHEN, CDR2 SYDVKM, per germline. CDR3 size: 15 residues. CDR3 protein: CASSGLAGGSYEQYF. For the CDR3, the DNA is TGTGCCAGCAGTGGACTAGCGGGGGGAAGCTACGAGCAGTACTTC.

Details on this clone: Other DNA sequences in this sample translate to the same CDR3. This chain joins TRBV6-1 and TRBJ2-1; 10 bases are a match to TRBD2. The CDR3 is 14 amino acids. After removal of 6 bases from V and 7 bases from J, the junction contained 6 bases not matched to a gene. Germline CDR1 and CDR2: MNHNS and SASEGT. CDR3 amino acids: CASRLAGDLNEQFF. As DNA, the CDR3 is TGTGCCAGCAGGCTAGCGGGAGATTTGAATGAGCAGTTCTTC.